The clone carrying this TCR beta chain has a handful of counts. The sample originates from a study of blood T cells in healthy people across ages. The individuals who served as donors were healthy Caucasians living in Russia, aged about 6 to 95. A sample-barcoded 5' primer and a J-beta primer mix were used in a second PCR of about 6 to 12 cycles. TCRdb fed the 5' RACE reads into MiXCR, producing one record per CDR3 protein. The data contain 780,000 or so distinct CDR3 sequences, around 50% of them seen just once; the ten biggest clones take up about a quarter. V was pared by 4 bases and J by 7 bases, with 14 bases between. Per the germline V gene, CDR1 is MRHNA and CDR2 is SNTAGT. The CDR3 covers 14 residues.

This receptor was obtained from a man aged 40-49 years in good health. Input material: blood. This chain connects TRBV6-4 to TRBJ2-1; D unresolved. CDR3 in DNA: TGTGCCAGCAGTGCGAGTCAGACTTCGAATGAGCAGTTCTTC. The encoded protein is CASSASQTSNEQFF.